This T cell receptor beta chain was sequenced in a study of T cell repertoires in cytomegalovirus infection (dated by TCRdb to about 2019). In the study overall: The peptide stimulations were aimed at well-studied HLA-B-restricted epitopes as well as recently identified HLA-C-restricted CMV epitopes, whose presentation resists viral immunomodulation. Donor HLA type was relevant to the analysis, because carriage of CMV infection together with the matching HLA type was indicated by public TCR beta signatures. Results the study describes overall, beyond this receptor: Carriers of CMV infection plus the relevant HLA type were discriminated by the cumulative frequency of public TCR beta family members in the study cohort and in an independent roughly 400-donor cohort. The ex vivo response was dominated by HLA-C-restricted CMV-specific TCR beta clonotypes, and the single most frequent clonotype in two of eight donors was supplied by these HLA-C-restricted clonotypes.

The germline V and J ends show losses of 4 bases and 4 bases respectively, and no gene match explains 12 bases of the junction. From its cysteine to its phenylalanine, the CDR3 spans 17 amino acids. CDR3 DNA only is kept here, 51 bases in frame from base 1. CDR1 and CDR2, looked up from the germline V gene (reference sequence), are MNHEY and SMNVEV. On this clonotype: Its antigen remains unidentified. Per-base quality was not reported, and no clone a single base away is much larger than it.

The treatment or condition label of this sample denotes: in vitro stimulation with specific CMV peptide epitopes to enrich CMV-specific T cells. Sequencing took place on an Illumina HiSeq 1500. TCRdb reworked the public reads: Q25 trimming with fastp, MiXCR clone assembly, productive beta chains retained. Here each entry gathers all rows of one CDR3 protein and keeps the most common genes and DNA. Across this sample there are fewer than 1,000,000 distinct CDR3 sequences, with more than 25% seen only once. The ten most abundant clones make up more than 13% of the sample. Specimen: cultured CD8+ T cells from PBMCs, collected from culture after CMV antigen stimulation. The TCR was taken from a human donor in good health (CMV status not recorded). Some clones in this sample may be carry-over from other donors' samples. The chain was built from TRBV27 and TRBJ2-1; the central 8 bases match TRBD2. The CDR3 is CASSSLTTGGLYNEQFF. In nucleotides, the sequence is TGTGCCAGCAGTTCACTAACCACGGGGGGGCTTTACAATGAGCAGTTCTTC.